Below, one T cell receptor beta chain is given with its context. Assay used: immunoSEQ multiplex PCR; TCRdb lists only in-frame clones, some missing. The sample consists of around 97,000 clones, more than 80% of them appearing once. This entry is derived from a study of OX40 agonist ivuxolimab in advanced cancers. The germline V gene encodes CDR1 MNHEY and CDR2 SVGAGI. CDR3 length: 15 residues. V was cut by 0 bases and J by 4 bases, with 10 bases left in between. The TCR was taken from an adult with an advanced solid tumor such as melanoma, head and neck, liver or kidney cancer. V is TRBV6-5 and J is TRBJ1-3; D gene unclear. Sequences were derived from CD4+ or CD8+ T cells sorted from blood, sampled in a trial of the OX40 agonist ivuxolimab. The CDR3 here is CASSYSVVPGNTIYF. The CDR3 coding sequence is TGTGCCAGCAGTTACTCGGTGGTCCCCGGAAACACCATATATTTT.